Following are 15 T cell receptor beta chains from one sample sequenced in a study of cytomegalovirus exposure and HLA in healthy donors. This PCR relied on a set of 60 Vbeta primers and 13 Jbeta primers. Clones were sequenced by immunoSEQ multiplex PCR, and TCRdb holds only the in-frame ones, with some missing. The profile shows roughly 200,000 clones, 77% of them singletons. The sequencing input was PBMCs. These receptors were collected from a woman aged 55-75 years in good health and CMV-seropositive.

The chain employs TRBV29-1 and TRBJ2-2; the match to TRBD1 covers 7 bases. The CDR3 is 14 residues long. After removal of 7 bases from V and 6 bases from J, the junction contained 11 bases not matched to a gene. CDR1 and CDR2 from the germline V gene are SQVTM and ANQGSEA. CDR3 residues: CSARTGRTAGELFF. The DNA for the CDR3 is TGCAGCGCACGGACAGGACGAACGGCCGGGGAGCTGTTTTTT.

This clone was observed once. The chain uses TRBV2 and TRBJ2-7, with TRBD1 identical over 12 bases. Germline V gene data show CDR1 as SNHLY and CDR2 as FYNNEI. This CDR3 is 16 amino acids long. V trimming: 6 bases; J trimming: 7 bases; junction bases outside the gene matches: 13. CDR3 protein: CASRRSKGQGAGEQYF. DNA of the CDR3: TGTGCCAGCAGGCGATCGAAGGGACAGGGGGCTGGTGAGCAGTACTTC.

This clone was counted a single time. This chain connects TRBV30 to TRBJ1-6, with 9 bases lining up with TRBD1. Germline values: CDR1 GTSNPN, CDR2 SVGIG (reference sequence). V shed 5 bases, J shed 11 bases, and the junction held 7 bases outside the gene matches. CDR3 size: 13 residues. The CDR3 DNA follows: TGTGCCTGGGGGGGACAGGGTTGGCCACCCCTCCACTTT. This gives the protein CAWGGQGWPPLHF.

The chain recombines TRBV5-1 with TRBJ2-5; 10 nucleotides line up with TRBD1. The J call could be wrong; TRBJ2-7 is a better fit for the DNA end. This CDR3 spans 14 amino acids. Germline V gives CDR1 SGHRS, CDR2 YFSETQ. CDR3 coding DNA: TGCGCCAGCAGCCAGGGACAGGGGAAGGACGAGCAGTACTTC. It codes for CASSQGQGKDEQYF.

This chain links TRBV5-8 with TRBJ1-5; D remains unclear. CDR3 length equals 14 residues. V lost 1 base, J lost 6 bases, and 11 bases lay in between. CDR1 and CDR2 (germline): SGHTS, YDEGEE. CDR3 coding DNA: TGTGCCAGCAGCTTGAGCCAGGCGATTCAGCCCCAGCATTTT. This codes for CASSLSQAIQPQHF.

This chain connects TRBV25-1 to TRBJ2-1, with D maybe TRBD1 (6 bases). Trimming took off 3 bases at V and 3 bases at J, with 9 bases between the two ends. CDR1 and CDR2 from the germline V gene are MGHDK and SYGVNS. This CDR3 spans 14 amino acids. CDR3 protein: CASSDPRGYNEQFF. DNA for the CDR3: TGTGCCAGCAGTGATCCCAGGGGCTACAATGAGCAGTTCTTC.

This CDR3 reads CASSSPGQGREQYF. The CDR3 coding sequence is TGTGCCAGCAGCTCTCCGGGACAGGGGCGGGAGCAGTACTTC. V and J are TRBV7-9 and TRBJ2-7; TRBD1 matches at 10 bases. Germline lookup yields CDR1 SEHNR and CDR2 FQNEAQ (reference sequence). The CDR3 contains 14 residues. V dropped 4 bases and J dropped 7; count of bases not matched to a gene: 7.

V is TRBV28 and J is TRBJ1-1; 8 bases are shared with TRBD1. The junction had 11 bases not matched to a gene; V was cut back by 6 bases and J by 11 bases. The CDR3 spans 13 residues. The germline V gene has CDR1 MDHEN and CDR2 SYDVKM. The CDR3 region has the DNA TGTGCCAGCAGCCTCAGGGGGCTAGGAGGGGCTTTCTTT. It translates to CASSLRGLGGAFF. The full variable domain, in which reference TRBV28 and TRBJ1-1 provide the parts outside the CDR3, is DVKVTQSSRYLVKRTGEKVFLECVQDMDHENMFWYRQDPGLGLRLIYFSYDVKMKEKGDIPEGYSVSREKKERFSLILESASTNQTSMYLCASSLRGLGGAFFGQGTRLTVV.

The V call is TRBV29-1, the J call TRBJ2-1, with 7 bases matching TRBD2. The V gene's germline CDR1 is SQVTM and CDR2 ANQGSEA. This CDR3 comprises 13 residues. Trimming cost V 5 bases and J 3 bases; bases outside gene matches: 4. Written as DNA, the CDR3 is TGCAGCGTTAAGCGGGGCGGCTACAATGAGCAGTTCTTC. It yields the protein CSVKRGGYNEQFF.

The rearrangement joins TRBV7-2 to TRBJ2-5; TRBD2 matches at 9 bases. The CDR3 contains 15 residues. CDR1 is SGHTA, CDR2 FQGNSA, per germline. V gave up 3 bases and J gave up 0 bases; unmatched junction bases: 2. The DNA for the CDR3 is TGTGCCAGCAGCTTTAGCGGGAGCTACCAAGAGACCCAGTACTTC. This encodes CASSFSGSYQETQYF.

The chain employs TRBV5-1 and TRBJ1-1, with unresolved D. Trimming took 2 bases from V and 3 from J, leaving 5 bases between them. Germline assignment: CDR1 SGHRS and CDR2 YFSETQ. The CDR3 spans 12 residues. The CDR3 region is CASSFRDTEAFF. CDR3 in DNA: TGCGCCAGCAGCTTCCGGGACACTGAAGCTTTCTTT. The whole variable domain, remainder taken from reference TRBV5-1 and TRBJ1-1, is KAGVTQTPRYLIKTRGQQVTLSCSPISGHRSVSWYQQTPGQGLQFLFEYFSETQRNKGNFPGRFSGRQFSNSRSEMNVSTLELGDSALYLCASSFRDTEAFFGQGTRLTVV.

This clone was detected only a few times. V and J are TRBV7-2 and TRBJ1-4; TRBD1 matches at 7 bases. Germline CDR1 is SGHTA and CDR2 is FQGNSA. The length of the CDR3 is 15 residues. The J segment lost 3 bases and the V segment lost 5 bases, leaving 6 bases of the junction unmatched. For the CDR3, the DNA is TGTGCCAGCAGCCTTGCCGGGACAGCTAATGAAAAACTGTTTTTT. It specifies CASSLAGTANEKLFF.

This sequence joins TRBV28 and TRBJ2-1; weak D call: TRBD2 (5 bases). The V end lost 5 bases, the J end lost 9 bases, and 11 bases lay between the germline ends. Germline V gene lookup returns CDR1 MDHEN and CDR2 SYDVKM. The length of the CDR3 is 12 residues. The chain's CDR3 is CASSPSGVEQFF. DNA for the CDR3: TGTGCCAGCAGTCCCTCCGGGGTTGAGCAGTTCTTC.

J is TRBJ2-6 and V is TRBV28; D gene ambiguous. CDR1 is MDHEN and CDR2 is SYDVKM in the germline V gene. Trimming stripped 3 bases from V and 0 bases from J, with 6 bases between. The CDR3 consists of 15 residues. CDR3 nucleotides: TGTGCCAGCAGTTTGGCCTCCTCTGGGGCCAACGTCCTGACTTTC. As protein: CASSLASSGANVLTF.

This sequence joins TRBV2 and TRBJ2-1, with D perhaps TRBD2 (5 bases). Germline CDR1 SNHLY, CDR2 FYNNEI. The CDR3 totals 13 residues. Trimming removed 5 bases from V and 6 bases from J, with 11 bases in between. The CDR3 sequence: CASSRDYFNEQFF. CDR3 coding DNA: TGTGCCAGCAGTCGCGACTATTTCAATGAGCAGTTCTTC.